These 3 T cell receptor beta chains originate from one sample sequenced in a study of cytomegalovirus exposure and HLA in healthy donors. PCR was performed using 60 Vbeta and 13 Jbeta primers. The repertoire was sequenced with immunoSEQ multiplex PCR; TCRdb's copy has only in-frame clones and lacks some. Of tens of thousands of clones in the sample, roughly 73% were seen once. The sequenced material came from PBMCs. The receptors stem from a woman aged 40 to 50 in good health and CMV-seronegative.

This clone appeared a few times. As DNA, the CDR3 is TGTGCCAGCAGGTCCCGCGGGGGGGCCTCCAATGAGCAGTTCTTC. This codes for CASRSRGGASNEQFF. The rearrangement uses TRBV7-8 and TRBJ2-1, with 9 nucleotides matching TRBD2. Germline-derived CDR1 and CDR2 are SGHVS and FQNEAQ. This CDR3 is 15 amino acids long. V was pared by 6 bases and J by 6 bases, with 9 bases of the junction left unmatched.

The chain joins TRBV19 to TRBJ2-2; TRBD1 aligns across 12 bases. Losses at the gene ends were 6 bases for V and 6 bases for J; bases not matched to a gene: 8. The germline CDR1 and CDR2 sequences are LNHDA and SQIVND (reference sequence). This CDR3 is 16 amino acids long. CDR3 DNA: TGTGCCAGTAGATCCGGGACAGGGGGCATCCCCGGGGAGCTGTTTTTT. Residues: CASRSGTGGIPGELFF.

CDR3 nucleotides: TGTGCCTGGACTACCAACACCGGGGAGCTGTTTTTT. It translates to CAWTTNTGELFF. The chain recombines TRBV30 with TRBJ2-2; D unresolved. The V gene's germline CDR1 is GTSNPN and CDR2 SVGIG (reference sequence). The CDR3 runs 12 residues. V dropped 4 bases and J dropped 2 bases, with 5 bases sitting between them.